This TCR beta chain was captured by sequencing in a study of shared clonotypes between healthy human individuals. Assay: immunoSEQ multiplex PCR; the TCRdb copy retains only in-frame clones and omits some. The table shows roughly 720,000 clones, with roughly 87% occurring only once. The CDR3 length is 17 residues. The ends lost 6 bases at V and 5 bases at J; junction bases unmatched: 14. The germline V gene encodes CDR1 MDHEN and CDR2 SYDVKM. The sequence was collected from a man aged 18 to 30 in good health. Some clones in this sample may be carry-over from other donors' samples. Material for sequencing was memory CD8+ T cells from PBMCs. Stated subset: CD45RO+ cells pooled with CCR7-negative TemRA cells. The V call is TRBV28, the J call TRBJ2-2; the match to TRBD1 covers 8 bases. The CDR3 coding sequence is TGTGCCAGCAGGGGAACCATGACAGGGGTCGAAACCGGGGAGCTGTTTTTT. It encodes CASRGTMTGVETGELFF.